This TCR beta chain was sequenced for a study of cytomegalovirus exposure and HLA in healthy donors (dated 2017 in TCRdb). Regarding the complete study: An earlier analysis of fewer than 750 of the donors reported approximately 300 Gb of sequence data and 95 million to 120 million unique TCR beta sequences obtained from around 170 million T cells. Along with the 666-subject first cohort, a separate validation cohort of 120 different subjects was used. All discovery cohort repertoires had been generated using a single sequencing platform. In the later analysis, no new phenotypic data were used to find candidate immune exposures; instead, reliance was placed on TCR beta sequences and their occurrence across donors. Among about 360 genotyped donors of the cohort, an average of around 240,000 unique TCR beta nucleotide sequences were sequenced per donor, 15% to 20% of them non-productive. To predict cytomegalovirus infection status, the study combined high-throughput TCR immunosequencing, statistical association of individual TCRs with disease status, and machine learning. An earlier analysis of several hundred of the donors applied high-throughput TCR beta sequencing to assess whether each TCR beta V gene segment acted as functional or pseudogenic. Class I and class II HLA loci were covered by the typing at four-digit resolution. Donor age, sex, ethnicity and CMV serostatus were compiled alongside the repertoire data. Using immunosequencing, the study profiled T cell repertoires from 666 subjects and related those repertoires to cytomegalovirus serostatus. A later genetic analysis took genome-wide SNP genotypes for about 55% of the roughly 700 donors and used that subset as a discovery cohort. Of the 398 genotyped donors, 65% to 90% were placed in the genetic ancestry cluster associated with self-reported Caucasian donors. Typing coverage differed by locus: A, B, C, DRB1 and DQB1 were typed in about 629-630 donors, DQA1 in 500 to 550, DPA1 in over 600, and DPB1 in 472. Approximately 300 gigabases of sequencing data and approximately 91 million unique TCR sequences made up an early release that covered about 640 HLA-typed donors. The study aimed to test whether signatures of past pathogen exposure could be identified by cataloging public T cell receptors. Four to six DR-DQ haplotypes were handled as single units for association and clustering, since linkage in the cohort was strong. To study patterns of TCR occurrence, a later analysis re-analyzed previously published TCR beta repertoires from 600 to 750 donors and added high-resolution HLA genotyping.

As to this clone: Its cognate antigen has yet to be identified. The sample holds no much larger clone one base away, and base qualities are not on file.

Study-wide findings and limitations: In the study, approximately 160 TCR beta chains were listed as associated with cytomegalovirus. An association between a missense DCLRE1C variant and V-gene and J-gene trimming of TCR beta chains was found in a later genetic analysis and replicated in an independent cohort. Compared with the approximately 670-donor mean, donors in an Asian-associated ancestry cluster had fewer N-insertions in productive TCRs, according to a later genetic analysis. Linkage disequilibrium might explain the correlated functional status among segregating V segments, but an unknown experimental factor could not be excluded. Most TCR sequences were seen in very few donors, while some public TCRs were found in many individuals. A later analysis found that HLA-associated TCR beta chains were more clonally expanded and had lower generation probabilities than equally common non-associated chains. The earlier analysis of 587 of the donors excluded about 16 rarely observed V segments, including chromosome 9 orphons, because counts were too low. In a later analysis, 16,951 TCR beta sequences were associated with specific HLA alleles at a false discovery rate of 0.05. Assigning TCR associations to individual alleles was difficult when HLA alleles, especially DR and DQ, strongly co-occurred. The classifier was reported to diagnose cytomegalovirus status with high specificity and sensitivity in both the original cohort and the validation cohort. In vitro tests confirmed that a few of the cytomegalovirus-associated TCR beta chains recognize cytomegalovirus antigens. Broadly in line with IMGT annotations, most TCR beta V segments showed up in productive rearrangements about 87% or about 30% of the time in an earlier analysis of 587 of the donors. Immune exposure information for the cohort was limited to CMV serostatus. It was suggested by the authors that the approach could potentially be generalized to other disease states and immunological phenotypes. This cohort had only TCR beta chains sequenced, and the lack of alpha or paired-chain data limited which features could be detected. Most CMV-associated TCR beta chains appeared to be HLA-restricted in a later analysis, and the HLA associations seemed to be driven largely by CMV exposure. Because HLA typing was missing for some donors at each locus, association tests included only the typed subset. Several of the top co-occurrence clusters appeared to be linked to parvovirus B19, influenza, CMV and Epstein-Barr virus, according to a later analysis. In a later analysis, TCR association rates were found to vary across HLA loci, with the most associated TCRs seen for DRB1 alleles and the fewest for HLA-C alleles. The sequencing pipeline was judged likely to have produced a cluster of highly shared sequence variants as a technical artifact. A further reported finding was that TCR beta sequences accurately predicted the HLA-A and HLA-B alleles for most subjects in the first cohort. Roughly uniform sequencing depth across donors was assumed in presence/absence analyses, although this assumption may not hold.

Library method: the immunoSEQ multiplex PCR assay. A mixture of 60 forward primers for TCR Vbeta segments and 13 reverse primers for TCR Jbeta segments was used in the multiplex PCR. The CDR3 region of rearranged TCR beta genes was amplified from genomic DNA with a multiplex PCR assay. Amplified TCR beta libraries were sequenced as 87-base-pair reads on the Illumina HiSeq System. In the original analysis: A later analysis counted around 72 million unique TCR beta chains across the 600 to 850 repertoires, and some 11 million of these chains were shared by at least two donors. To remove PCR and sequencing errors, raw reads were error-corrected and collapsed into unique sequences using a nearest-neighbor algorithm that merged closely related sequences. CDR3 sequences were aligned to IMGT reference sequences to assign V, D and J gene segments. Each retained sequence needed at least a six-nucleotide match to both a V gene segment and a J gene segment. A rearrangement was called productive if the CDR3 had no stop codons and remained in frame with V and J, and every other rearrangement was called non-productive. CDR3 was defined according to IMGT convention as the region running from the second conserved V-encoded cysteine to the conserved J-encoded phenylalanine. The earlier analysis of some 540 of the donors excluded any sequence lacking an unambiguous match to a single V gene segment. An earlier analysis of over 450 of the donors classified V segments as functional when productive rearrangements were above 56.7% and as segregating when the standard deviation between donors was above 5%. A statistical classification framework was developed to diagnose cytomegalovirus status using the catalog of TCR beta chain sequences. V and J gene assignment, in a later analysis, came from comparing TCR nucleotide sequences with IMGT/GENE-DB human TR gene sequences. The TCRdist pipeline was used in a later analysis to assign CDR3 sequences and most-parsimonious VDJ recombination scenarios. In a later analysis, every TCR beta chain was defined by the combination of its CDR3 amino acid sequence and its V-gene family, and reads without a unique V-gene family were dropped. As a way to deal with suspected cross-contamination and a sequencing artifact, a later analysis dropped hundreds of nucleotide sequences that were highly shared and had low generation probability. A later analysis calculated a clonal expansion index for each public chain from normalized within-repertoire ranks of inferred template counts. In a later analysis, generation probabilities were computed with a VDJ recombination model fitted to out-of-frame rearrangements, and the resulting probabilities were checked against IGoR. In a later analysis, hypergeometric tests were used to score TCR-TCR, TCR-HLA and TCR-CMV co-occurrence, with a repertoire-size bias correction applied to TCR pairs. In a later analysis, false discovery rates were estimated by permuting HLA or CMV assignments 20 times. In a later analysis, co-occurring TCRs were grouped using DBSCAN, with TCRdist sequence similarity added in when clustering inside HLA-allele-positive subsets. Repertoires with fewer than 30,000 or more than 120,000 public chains were left out of co-occurrence clustering, as were five repertoires with anomalous nucleotide sharing. Held by TCRdb, this immuneACCESS table contains in-frame sequences only and omits some clones. Under half of the omission traces to an unresolved V gene where checked; the cause of the rest is unknown. V, J and clone size are taken as reported in that table, and D and trimming were inferred from the DNA itself. Within this sample are tens of thousands of clones, with 62% of them counted one time only. The ten most abundant clones make up more than 3.5% of the sample.

The cohort consisted of hundreds of healthy bone marrow donors. Cohort members were all nominally healthy when sampled, although unrecorded immune exposures were likely present. The donor tested CMV seropositive, placing the donor among the 310 or so seropositive members of the cohort. A peripheral blood sample was provided by each donor, and peripheral blood mononuclear cells were used for TCR beta sequencing. Genomic DNA extraction from the blood cell samples was performed with the Qiagen DNeasy Blood Extraction Kit. The clonotype originates from a male donor in good health and CMV-seropositive. The sequenced sample was PBMCs.

This receptor carries the CDR3 CATSTGTGPYEQYF. Read as DNA, the sequence is TGTGCCACCTCCACCGGGACAGGTCCCTACGAGCAGTACTTC. Recombination linked TRBV10-3 to TRBJ2-7; a stretch of 8 junction bases matches TRBD1. There are 14 amino acids in the CDR3, from cysteine to phenylalanine inclusive. Just the 42-base CDR3 DNA is kept, in frame starting at base 1. In the germline V gene, CDR1 corresponds to ENHRY and CDR2 to SYGVKD. Ends trimmed: V by 10 bases, J by 2 bases; bases unmatched to a gene: 10.